This T cell receptor (beta chain) was found in a study of CD8 T cells in Susac syndrome. A quantity of about 0.5 to 1 ug RNA underwent reverse transcription using random hexamers. TCRdb used MiXCR to reprocess the immunoSEQ multiplex PCR reads, holding one entry per CDR3 protein. The data show more than 90,000 distinct CDR3 sequences, about 92% seen once. The germline V gene has CDR1 GTSNPN and CDR2 SVGIG (reference sequence). This CDR3 has 11 residues. V was shortened by 1 base and J by 8 bases, with 8 bases between the two germline ends. This sequence originates from a human donor with multiple sclerosis. V usage is TRBV30 and J usage is TRBJ1-2; D call uncertain. The sequenced material came from CD4+ T cells from PBMCs. This chain's CDR3 is CAWSGMWGYTF. CDR3 bases: TGTGCCTGGAGTGGTATGTGGGGCTACACCTTC.